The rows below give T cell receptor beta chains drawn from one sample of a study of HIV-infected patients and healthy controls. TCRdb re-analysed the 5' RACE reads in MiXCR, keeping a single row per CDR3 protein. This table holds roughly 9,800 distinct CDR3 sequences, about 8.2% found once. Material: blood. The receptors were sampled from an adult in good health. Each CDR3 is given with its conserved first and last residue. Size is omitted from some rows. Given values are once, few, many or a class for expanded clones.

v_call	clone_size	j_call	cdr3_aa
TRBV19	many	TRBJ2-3	CASSIVGSPHLDTQYF
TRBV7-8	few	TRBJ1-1	CASSVKSPEAFF
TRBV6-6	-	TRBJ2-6	CASSIDGSGANVLTF
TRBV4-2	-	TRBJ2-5	CASSQSTGGETQYF
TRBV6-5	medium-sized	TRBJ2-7	CASSYSWSVDRNEQYF
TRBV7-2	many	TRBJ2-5	CASSSKGLEETQYF
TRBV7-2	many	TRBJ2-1	CASSRSASSYNEQFF
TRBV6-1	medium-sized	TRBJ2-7	CASSEPGQGAYEQYF
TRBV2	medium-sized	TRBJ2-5	CASSEVAGTATQYF
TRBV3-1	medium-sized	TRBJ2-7	CASSQDLAEAYEQYF
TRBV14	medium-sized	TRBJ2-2	CASSQALAGSPGELFF
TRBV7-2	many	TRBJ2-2	CASSLRVAGVTGELFF
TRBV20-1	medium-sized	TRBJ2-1	CSLERVDEQFF
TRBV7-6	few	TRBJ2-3	CASSLVGDTQYF
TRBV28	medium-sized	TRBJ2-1	CASMTRHEQFF
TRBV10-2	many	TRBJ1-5	CASLAGEGQPQHF
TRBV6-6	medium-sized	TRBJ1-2	CASRVQMNYGYTF
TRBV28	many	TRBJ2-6	CASRNPVLSSGANVLTF
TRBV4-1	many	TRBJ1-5	CASSQEGGNQPQHF
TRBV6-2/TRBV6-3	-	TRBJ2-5	CASSYGNPSTSQETQYF
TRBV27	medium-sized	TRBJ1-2	CASSLSTGVTGYTF
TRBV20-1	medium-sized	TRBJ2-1	CSARDLGTGRPFPPYNEQFF
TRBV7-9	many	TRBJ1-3	CASSPRTGAAGNTIYF
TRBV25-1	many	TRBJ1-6	CASSRTGPGSPLHF
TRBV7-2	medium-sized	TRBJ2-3	CASSTPGTRGAGGTDTQYF
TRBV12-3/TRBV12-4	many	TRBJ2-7	CASGRASSYEQYF
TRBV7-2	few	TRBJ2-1	CASSLGFRERPGFGREQFF
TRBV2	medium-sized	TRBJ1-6	CASSGDPNSPLHF
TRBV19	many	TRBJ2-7	CASATARGLSYEQYF